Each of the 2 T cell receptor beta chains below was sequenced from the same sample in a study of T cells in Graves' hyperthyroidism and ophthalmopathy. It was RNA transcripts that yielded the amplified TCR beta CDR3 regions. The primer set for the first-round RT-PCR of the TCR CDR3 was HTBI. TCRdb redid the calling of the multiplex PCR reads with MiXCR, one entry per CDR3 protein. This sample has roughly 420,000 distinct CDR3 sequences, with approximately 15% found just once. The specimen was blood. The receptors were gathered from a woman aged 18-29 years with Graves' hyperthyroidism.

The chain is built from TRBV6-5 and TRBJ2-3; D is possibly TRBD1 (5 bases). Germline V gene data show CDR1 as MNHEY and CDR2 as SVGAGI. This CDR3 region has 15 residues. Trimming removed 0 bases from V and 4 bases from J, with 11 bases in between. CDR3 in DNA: TGTGCCAGCAGTTACTCGAATCAGGGTGCAGATACGCAGTATTTT. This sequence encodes CASSYSNQGADTQYF.

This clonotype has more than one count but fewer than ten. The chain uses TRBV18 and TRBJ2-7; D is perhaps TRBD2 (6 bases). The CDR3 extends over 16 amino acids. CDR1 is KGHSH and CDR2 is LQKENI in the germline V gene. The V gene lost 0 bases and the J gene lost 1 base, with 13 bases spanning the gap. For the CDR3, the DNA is TGTGCCAGCTCACCACCCGGGGGAGGCCGGTCCTACGAGCAGTACTTC. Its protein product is CASSPPGGGRSYEQYF. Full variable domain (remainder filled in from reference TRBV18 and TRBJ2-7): NAGVMQNPRHLVRRRGQEARLRCSPMKGHSHVYWYRQLPEEGLKFMVYLQKENIIDESGMPKERFSAEFPKEGPSILRIQQVVRGDSAAYFCASSPPGGGRSYEQYFGPGTRLTVT.